Here is one T cell receptor beta chain with its context. This specimen belongs to a study of blood T cell repertoires in COVID-19. V was pared by 0 bases and J by 9 bases, with 6 bases between. Germline CDR1 and CDR2: MNHNS and SASEGT. The CDR3 covers 13 residues. Authors' analysis steps: Counts of nucleated cells, estimated from reference gene primer amplification, were obtained. Clones were read by immunoSEQ multiplex PCR, and TCRdb kept only the in-frame ones, dropping some. That table gives V, J and clone size, and the DNA gave D and trimming. This sample carries tens of thousands of clones, about four fifths of them seen once, and the ten largest clones take 39%.

The rearrangement links TRBV6-1 to TRBJ1-6; the D is unclear. The source is a man older than 75 with active or convalescent COVID-19. The sample was peripheral blood. CDR3 sequence: CASSEAPSSPLHF. The DNA for the CDR3 is TGTGCCAGCAGTGAAGCGCCTAGTTCACCCCTCCACTTT.